The 6 T cell receptor beta chains below come from one sample, sequenced in a study of CD8+CD57+ T cells in acquired aplastic anemia. The use of genomic DNA as template underpinned the TCR beta VDJ and CDR3 profiling. TCRdb used MiXCR to reprocess the reads, holding one entry per CDR3 protein. There are under 200,000 distinct CDR3 sequences in the sample; 45% to 55% occur only once, and around a third lies in the top ten. Patients sequenced had flow cytometry evidence of CD8+CD57+ cell expansion. Sequencing was carried out using sorted CD4+, CD8+, or CD8+CD57+ T cells (not recorded which) from PBMCs. The receptor source for this set is a human donor with aplastic anemia.

V usage is TRBV4-1 and J usage is TRBJ2-7; 9 bases are shared with TRBD1. This CDR3 contains 17 residues. Trimming removed 3 bases from V and 0 bases from J; junction bases left unmatched: 9. Germline loops: CDR1 MGHRA, CDR2 YSYEKL. DNA of the CDR3: TGCGCCAGCAGCCAGGGGCAAACAGGGGGCCGCTCCTACGAGCAGTACTTC. Translated: CASSQGQTGGRSYEQYF.

V and J are TRBV7-9 and TRBJ2-7, with 8 bases identical to TRBD1. The CDR3 runs 15 residues. The V gene end was trimmed by 3 bases and the J gene end by 0 bases; junction bases not matched to a gene: 4. CDR1 and CDR2 (germline): SEHNR, FQNEAQ (reference sequence). The CDR3 here is CASSLRDRPSYEQYF. CDR3 DNA: TGTGCCAGCAGCTTGAGGGACAGGCCCTCCTACGAGCAGTACTTC. Full variable domain (remainder filled in from reference TRBV7-9 and TRBJ2-7): DTGVSQNPRHKITKRGQNVTFRCDPISEHNRLYWYRQTLGQGPEFLTYFQNEAQLEKSRLLSDRFSAERPKGSFSTLEIQRTEQGDSAMYLCASSLRDRPSYEQYFGPGTRLTVT.

In this sample, this clonotype turned up many times. The chain carries TRBV2 and TRBJ1-2; D gene uncertain. V lost 4 bases, J lost 5 bases, and 11 bases lay in between. CDR1 and CDR2 from the germline V gene are SNHLY and FYNNEI. The CDR3 loop spans 13 amino acids. Here the CDR3 DNA reads TGTGCCAGCAGTGTGGGGTTACGATATGGCTACACCTTC. Amino acid sequence: CASSVGLRYGYTF.

This clonotype was found many times. The CDR3 bases are TGTGCCAGCAGCGGGACAGGGGGCTCCTACAATGAGCAGTTCTTC. It yields the protein CASSGTGGSYNEQFF. V is TRBV9 and J is TRBJ2-1; TRBD1 aligns across 10 bases. Germline CDR1 reads SGDLS; CDR2 reads YYNGEE. There are 15 residues in the CDR3. Trimming took 3 bases from V and 0 from J; bases not matched to a gene: 0.

This clonotype was seen ten or more times. V usage is TRBV12-3 or TRBV12-4 and J usage is TRBJ2-3, with a tentative D call TRBD2 (6 bases). V lost 6 bases, J lost 2 bases, and 12 bases lay in between. The CDR3 sequence is 14 residues long. CDR3 residues: CASSLPGLTDTQYF. CDR3 nucleotide sequence: TGTGCCAGCAGCCTCCCGGGACTCACAGATACGCAGTATTTT.

The CDR3 reads CASSLRDRTYNEQFF. CDR3 nucleotide sequence: TGCGCCAGCAGCCTCCGGGACAGAACCTACAATGAGCAGTTCTTC. The chain carries TRBV4-1 and TRBJ2-1; 7 bases line up with TRBD1. The CDR3 is 15 residues long. Germline CDR1 is MGHRA and CDR2 is YSYEKL. J lost 2 bases, V lost 4 bases, and 5 bases had no gene match.